This TCR beta chain was retrieved from a study of cytotoxic CD8 clonotypes in ibrutinib-treated CLL (dated by TCRdb to about 2021). General notes on the study: The cohort was composed of 11 relapsed/refractory and roughly 15 treatment-naive patients; IGHV unmutated status was identified in roughly 18 patients. Cryopreserved peripheral blood mononuclear cells were collected before treatment, at response, and at either disease progression or sustained remission. Longitudinal samples were obtainable from 26 of the 86 participants in the trial. Responses were partial in some 24 patients and complete in 2; after median around 72 months follow-up, about 14 stayed in remission and about twelve progressed. On average, each sample had approximately 260,000 productive templates and 100,000 or so productive rearrangements. The response samples were drawn at a median of roughly twelve months into treatment, with a range of roughly 6 to 36 months. Patients were still on ibrutinib when every remission and progressive disease sample was collected. General findings and caveats noted by the study authors: Sampling times were not matched between sustained-remission and progressing patients, and lymph node repertoires were not studied. Clonality rose at ibrutinib response, remained stable during sustained remission, and dropped back toward baseline at progression. Public clonotypes were rare and either shrank or stayed stable during treatment, and the rise in clonality at ibrutinib response reflected expansion of private clonotypes. Baseline clonality exceeded that of age-matched healthy donors and correlated strongly with circulating CD8+ T-cell counts.

A MiSeq instrument was used for deep resolution sequencing, which targeted depths ranging from 1 in 1 million up to 1 in 200,000 T cells, with coverage averaging 10x for each clonotype. TCR beta libraries were generated with the immunoSEQ hsTCRB Kit. The paper's processing steps were these. Data were analyzed with ImmunoSEQ Data Assistant and ImmunoSEQ Analyzer, with V, D and J genes assigned per IMGT definitions. Clonality, which ranges from 0 to 1, was calculated by subtracting the normalized Shannon entropy of productive rearrangement frequencies from one. Only overrepresented clonotypes making up at least 0.05% of the repertoire of each patient were included in the public clonotype analysis. About a dozen repertoires from age-matched healthy donors, obtained from immuneACCESS, served as clonality controls. TCRdb took over this immuneACCESS table, retaining in-frame rearrangements with V and J assigned. Such tables are incomplete; in checked studies, under half of the missing clones stem from an unresolved V gene, and the remainder is unexplained. V and J calls and clone size are those listed in that table; D and trimming were worked out from the DNA. The sample table shows some 150,000 clones, and about three quarters are seen once. The ten largest account for around 4.9% of the sample.

On this clone itself: What antigen it recognizes has not been identified. Within one base of it there is no much larger clone, and no base qualities were kept.

The meaning of the sample's time point label: around 25 months on ibrutinib. For TCR beta library preparation, roughly 2.1 micrograms of genomic DNA was extracted from cryopreserved PBMCs. Longitudinal blood samples from CLL patients receiving ibrutinib monotherapy were subjected to high-throughput TCR beta sequencing. The patients were enrolled in a single-center, open-label phase 2 trial of ibrutinib monotherapy. Its CDR3 holds 14 amino acids, cysteine through phenylalanine. CDR3 DNA is the only sequence kept; it has 42 bases, read in frame from the first base. According to the germline V gene, CDR1 reads SQVTM and CDR2 reads ANQGSEA. Between the V and J ends, shortened by 7 bases and 4 bases respectively, the junction contains 17 bases.

The chain joins TRBV29-1 to TRBJ1-3; the D gene lacks a confident call. The clonotype originates from a human donor with chronic lymphocytic leukemia. The sequencing used PBMCs, collected after 24 months of ibrutinib treatment. In nucleotides, the sequence is TGCAGCGCCCAGGACGACCAGACGGGAAACACCATATATTTT. Translation gives CSAQDDQTGNTIYF.